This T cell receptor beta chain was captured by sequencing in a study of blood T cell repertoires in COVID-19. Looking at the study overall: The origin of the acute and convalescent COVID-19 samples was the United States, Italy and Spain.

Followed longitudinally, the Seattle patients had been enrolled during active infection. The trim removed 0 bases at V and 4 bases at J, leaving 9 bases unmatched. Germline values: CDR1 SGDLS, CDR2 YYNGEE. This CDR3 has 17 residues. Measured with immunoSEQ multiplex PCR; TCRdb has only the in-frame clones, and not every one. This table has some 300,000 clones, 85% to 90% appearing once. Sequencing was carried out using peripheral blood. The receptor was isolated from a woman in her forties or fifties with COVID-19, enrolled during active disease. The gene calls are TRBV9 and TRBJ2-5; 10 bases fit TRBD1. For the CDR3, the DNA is TGTGCCAGCAGCGTAGGGGTACGGGGGACAGGGGTAGAGACCCAGTACTTC. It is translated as CASSVGVRGTGVETQYF.